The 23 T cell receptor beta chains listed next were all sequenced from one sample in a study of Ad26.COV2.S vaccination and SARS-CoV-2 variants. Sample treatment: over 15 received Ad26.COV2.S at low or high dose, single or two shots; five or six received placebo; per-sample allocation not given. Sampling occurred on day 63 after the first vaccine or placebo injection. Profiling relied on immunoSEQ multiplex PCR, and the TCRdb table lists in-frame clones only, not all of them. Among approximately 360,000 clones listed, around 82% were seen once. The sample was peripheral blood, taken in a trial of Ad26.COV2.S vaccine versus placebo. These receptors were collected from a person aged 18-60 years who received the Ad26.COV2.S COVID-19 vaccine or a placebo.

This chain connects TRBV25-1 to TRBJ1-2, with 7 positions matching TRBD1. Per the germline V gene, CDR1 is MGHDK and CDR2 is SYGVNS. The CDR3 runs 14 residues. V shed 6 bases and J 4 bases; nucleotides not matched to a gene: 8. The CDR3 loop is CASSSLGQRYGYTF. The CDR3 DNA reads TGTGCCAGCAGCTCTCTGGGACAGCGCTATGGCTACACCTTC.

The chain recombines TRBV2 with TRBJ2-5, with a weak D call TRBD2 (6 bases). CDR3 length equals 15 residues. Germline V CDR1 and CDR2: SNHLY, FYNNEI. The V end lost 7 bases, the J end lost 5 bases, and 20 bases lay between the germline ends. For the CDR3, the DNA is TGTGCCAGCAATAACCGGGACTGGGCTCAGGAGACCCAGTACTTC. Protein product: CASNNRDWAQETQYF.

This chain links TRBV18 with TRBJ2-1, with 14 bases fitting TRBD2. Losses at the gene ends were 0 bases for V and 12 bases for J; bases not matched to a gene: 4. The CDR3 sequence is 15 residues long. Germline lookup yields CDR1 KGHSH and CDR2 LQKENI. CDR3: CASSPPGLAGGRQFF. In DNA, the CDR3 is TGTGCCAGCTCACCACCCGGACTAGCGGGGGGCAGGCAGTTCTTC.

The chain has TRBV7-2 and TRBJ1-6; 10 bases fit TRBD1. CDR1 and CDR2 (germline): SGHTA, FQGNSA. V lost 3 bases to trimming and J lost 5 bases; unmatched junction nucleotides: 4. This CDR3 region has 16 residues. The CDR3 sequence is CASSFRGQGNNSPLHF. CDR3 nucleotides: TGTGCCAGCAGCTTTAGGGGACAGGGGAATAATTCACCCCTCCACTTT.

DNA for the CDR3: TGTGCCACCAGCAGAGTACAGGGTGGCGGGGGTTTGGATACGCAGTATTTT. Protein product: CATSRVQGGGGLDTQYF. This rearrangement joins TRBV15 to TRBJ2-3, with a weak D call TRBD2 (7 bases). The CDR3 length is 17 residues. Trimming pared 1 base from V and 6 bases from J, leaving 20 bases between. Looked up from germline, CDR1 is LNHNV and CDR2 is YYDKDF (reference sequence).

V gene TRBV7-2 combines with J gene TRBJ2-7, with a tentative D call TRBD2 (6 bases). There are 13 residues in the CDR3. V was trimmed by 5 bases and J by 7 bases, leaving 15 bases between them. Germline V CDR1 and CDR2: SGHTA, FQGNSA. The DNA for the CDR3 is TGTGCCAGCAGCCCCTATCGCAGCGGGGAGCAGTACTTC. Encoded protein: CASSPYRSGEQYF.

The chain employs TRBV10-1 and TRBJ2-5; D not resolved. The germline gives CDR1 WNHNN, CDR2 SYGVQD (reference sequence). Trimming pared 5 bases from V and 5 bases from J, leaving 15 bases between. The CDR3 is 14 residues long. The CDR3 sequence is CASSIATGRETQYF. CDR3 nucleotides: TGCGCCAGCAGTATCGCGACGGGTCGGGAGACCCAGTACTTC.

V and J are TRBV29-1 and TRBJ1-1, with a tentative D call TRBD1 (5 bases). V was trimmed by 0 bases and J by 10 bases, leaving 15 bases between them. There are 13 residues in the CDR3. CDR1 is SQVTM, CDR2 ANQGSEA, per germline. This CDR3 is CSVEERVGVRAFF. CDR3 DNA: TGCAGCGTTGAAGAGAGGGTGGGGGTTAGAGCTTTCTTT. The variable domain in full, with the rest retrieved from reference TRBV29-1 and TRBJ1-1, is SAVISQKPSRDICQRGTSLTIQCQVDSQVTMMFWYRQQPGQSLTLIATANQGSEATYESGFVIDKFPISRPNLTFSTLTVSNMSPEDSSIYLCSVEERVGVRAFFGQGTRLTVV.

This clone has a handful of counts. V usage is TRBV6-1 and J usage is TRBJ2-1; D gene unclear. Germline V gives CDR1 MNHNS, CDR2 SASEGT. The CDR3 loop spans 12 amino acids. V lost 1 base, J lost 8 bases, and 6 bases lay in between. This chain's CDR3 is CASSEGGDEQFF. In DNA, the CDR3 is TGTGCCAGCAGTGAAGGAGGCGATGAGCAGTTCTTC.

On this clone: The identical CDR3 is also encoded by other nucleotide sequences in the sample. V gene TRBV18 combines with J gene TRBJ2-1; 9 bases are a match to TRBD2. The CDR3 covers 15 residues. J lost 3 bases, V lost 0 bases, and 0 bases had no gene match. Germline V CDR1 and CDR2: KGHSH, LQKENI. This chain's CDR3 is CASSPPSGSYNEQFF. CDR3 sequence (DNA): TGTGCCAGCTCACCACCTAGCGGGAGCTACAATGAGCAGTTCTTC. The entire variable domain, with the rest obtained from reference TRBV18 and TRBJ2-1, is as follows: NAGVMQNPRHLVRRRGQEARLRCSPMKGHSHVYWYRQLPEEGLKFMVYLQKENIIDESGMPKERFSAEFPKEGPSILRIQQVVRGDSAAYFCASSPPSGSYNEQFFGPGTRLTVL.

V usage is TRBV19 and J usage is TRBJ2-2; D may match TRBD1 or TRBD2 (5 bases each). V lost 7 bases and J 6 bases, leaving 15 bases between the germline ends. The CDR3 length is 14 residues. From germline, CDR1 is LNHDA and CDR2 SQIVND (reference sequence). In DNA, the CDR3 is TGTGCCAGTATTGCACTAGAAGGGGCCGGGGAGCTGTTTTTT. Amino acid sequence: CASIALEGAGELFF.

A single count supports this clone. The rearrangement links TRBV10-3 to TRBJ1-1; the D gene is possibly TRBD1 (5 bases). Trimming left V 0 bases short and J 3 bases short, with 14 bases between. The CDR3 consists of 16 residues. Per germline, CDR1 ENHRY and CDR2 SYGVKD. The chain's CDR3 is CAISESGKRGYTEAFF. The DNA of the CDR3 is TGTGCCATCAGTGAGTCGGGAAAGAGGGGTTACACTGAAGCTTTCTTT.

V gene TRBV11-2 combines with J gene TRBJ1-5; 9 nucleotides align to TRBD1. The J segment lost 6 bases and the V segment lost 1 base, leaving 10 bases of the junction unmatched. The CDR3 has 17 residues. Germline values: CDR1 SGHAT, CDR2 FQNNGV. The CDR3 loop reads CASSLGYTGGMSQPQHF. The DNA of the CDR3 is TGTGCCAGCAGCTTAGGCTACACAGGGGGCATGAGTCAGCCCCAGCATTTT.

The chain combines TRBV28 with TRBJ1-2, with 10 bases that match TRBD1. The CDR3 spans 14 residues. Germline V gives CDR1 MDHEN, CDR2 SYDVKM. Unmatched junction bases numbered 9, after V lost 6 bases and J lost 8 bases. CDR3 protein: CASSLRDRGGGYTF. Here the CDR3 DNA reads TGTGCCAGCAGCCTCCGGGACAGGGGTGGGGGCTACACCTTC.

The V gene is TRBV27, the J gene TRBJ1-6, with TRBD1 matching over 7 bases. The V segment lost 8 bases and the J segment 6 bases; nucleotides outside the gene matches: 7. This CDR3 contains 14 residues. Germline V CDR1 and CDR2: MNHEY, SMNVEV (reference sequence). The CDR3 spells CASGPGQFNSPLHF. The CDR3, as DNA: TGTGCCAGCGGCCCGGGACAGTTTAATTCACCCCTCCACTTT.

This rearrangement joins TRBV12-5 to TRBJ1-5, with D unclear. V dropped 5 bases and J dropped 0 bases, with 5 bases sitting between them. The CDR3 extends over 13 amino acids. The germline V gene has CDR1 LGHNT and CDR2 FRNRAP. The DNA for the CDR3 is TGTGCTAGTGGTACGGTTAGCAATCAGCCCCAGCATTTT. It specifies CASGTVSNQPQHF.

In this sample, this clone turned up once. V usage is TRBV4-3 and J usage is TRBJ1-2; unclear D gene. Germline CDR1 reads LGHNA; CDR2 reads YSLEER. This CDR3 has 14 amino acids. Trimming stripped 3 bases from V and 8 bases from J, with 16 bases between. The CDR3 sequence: CASSHPGEGGGYTF. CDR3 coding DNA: TGCGCCAGCAGCCACCCTGGGGAGGGAGGGGGCTACACCTTC.

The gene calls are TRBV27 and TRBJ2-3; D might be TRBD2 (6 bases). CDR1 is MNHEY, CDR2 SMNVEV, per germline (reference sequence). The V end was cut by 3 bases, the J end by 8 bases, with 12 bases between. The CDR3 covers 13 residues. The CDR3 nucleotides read TGTGCCAGCAGTTTCGGGGGAGCTGGTACGCAGTATTTT. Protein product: CASSFGGAGTQYF.

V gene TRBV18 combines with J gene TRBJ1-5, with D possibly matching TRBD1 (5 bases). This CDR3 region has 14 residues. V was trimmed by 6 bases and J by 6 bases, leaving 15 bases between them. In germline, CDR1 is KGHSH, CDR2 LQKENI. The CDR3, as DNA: TGTGCCAGCTCGGTTGGGGGGGTTGGTCAGCCCCAGCATTTT. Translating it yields CASSVGGVGQPQHF.

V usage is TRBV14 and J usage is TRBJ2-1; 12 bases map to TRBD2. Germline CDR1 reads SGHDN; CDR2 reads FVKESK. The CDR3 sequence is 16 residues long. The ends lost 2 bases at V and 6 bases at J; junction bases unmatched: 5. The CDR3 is CASSQPLAGGLNEQFF. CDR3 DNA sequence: TGTGCCAGCAGCCAACCGCTAGCGGGGGGGCTCAATGAGCAGTTCTTC.

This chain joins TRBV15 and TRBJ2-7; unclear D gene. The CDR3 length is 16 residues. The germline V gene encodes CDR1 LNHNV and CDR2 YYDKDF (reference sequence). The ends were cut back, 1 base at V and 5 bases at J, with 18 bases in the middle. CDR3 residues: CATSRVEGRPLHEQYF. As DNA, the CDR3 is TGTGCCACCAGCAGAGTAGAAGGACGGCCGCTACACGAGCAGTACTTC.

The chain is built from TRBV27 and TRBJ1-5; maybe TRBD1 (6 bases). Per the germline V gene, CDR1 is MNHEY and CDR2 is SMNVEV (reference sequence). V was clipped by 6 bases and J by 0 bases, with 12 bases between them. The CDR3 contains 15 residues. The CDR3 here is CASRPDSDSNQPQHF. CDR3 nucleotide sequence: TGTGCCAGCAGGCCGGACAGCGATAGCAATCAGCCCCAGCATTTT.

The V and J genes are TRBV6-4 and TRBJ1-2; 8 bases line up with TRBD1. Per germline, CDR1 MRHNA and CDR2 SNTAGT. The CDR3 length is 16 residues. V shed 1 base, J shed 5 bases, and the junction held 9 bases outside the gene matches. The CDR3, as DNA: TGTGCCAGCAGTGACTACCGGACAGGGCAAAATTATGGCTACACCTTC. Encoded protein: CASSDYRTGQNYGYTF.